These 29 T cell receptor beta chains originate from one sample sequenced in a study of beta chain features in type 1 diabetes. Expressed TCRB transcripts were sequenced, since all the RNA that had been isolated was reverse transcribed. Clones were sequenced by immunoSEQ multiplex PCR, and TCRdb holds only the in-frame ones, with some missing. Of 240,000 or so clones listed, about 71% are singletons. The sequenced sample consisted of naive CD4+ T cells from blood. The receptor source for this set is a young man in good health.

The chain joins TRBV25-1 to TRBJ2-3, with D uncertain. The CDR3 is 11 residues long. CDR1 and CDR2 (germline): MGHDK, SYGVNS. The ends were cut back, 6 bases at V and 6 bases at J, with 7 bases in the middle. The CDR3 sequence is CASSHRDTQYF. The CDR3 DNA reads TGTGCCAGCAGCCACCGGGATACGCAGTATTTT. Using reference TRBV25-1 and TRBJ2-3 for the parts outside the CDR3, the full variable domain is EADIYQTPRYLVIGTGKKITLECSQTMGHDKMYWYQQDPGMELHLIHYSYGVNSTEKGDLSSESTVSRIRTEHFPLTLESARPSHTSQYLCASSHRDTQYFGPGTRLTVL.

The rearrangement joins TRBV10-3 to TRBJ2-5; no definite D call. V was clipped by 4 bases and J by 0 bases, with 9 bases between them. This CDR3 has 14 amino acids. Germline V CDR1 and CDR2: ENHRY, SYGVKD. CDR3 residues: CAISVHTYQETQYF. CDR3 coding DNA: TGTGCCATCAGTGTACACACATACCAAGAGACCCAGTACTTC.

The chain joins TRBV4-1 to TRBJ1-1; maybe TRBD1 (5 bases). The CDR3 is 16 amino acids. V lost 0 bases and J 5 bases, leaving 16 bases between the germline ends. Germline lookup yields CDR1 MGHRA and CDR2 YSYEKL. DNA of the CDR3: TGCGCCAGCAGCCAAGATCAGGGAATGGTTGAAACTGAAGCTTTCTTT. Its translation: CASSQDQGMVETEAFF.

The chain links TRBV7-2 to TRBJ2-5; TRBD2 aligns across 11 bases. In germline, CDR1 is SGHTA, CDR2 FQGNSA. The CDR3 extends over 16 amino acids. The junction had 4 bases not matched to a gene; V was cut back by 2 bases and J by 2 bases. CDR3 region: CASSLMGTSGQETQYF. CDR3 nucleotide sequence: TGTGCCAGCAGCTTAATGGGGACTAGCGGACAAGAGACCCAGTACTTC.

The genes are TRBV29-1 and TRBJ1-4; 11 bases match TRBD1. The CDR3 extends over 15 amino acids. CDR1 is SQVTM and CDR2 is ANQGSEA in the germline V gene. Losses at the gene ends were 5 bases for V and 1 base for J; bases not matched to a gene: 3. CDR3 in amino acids: CSVTGTGGTNEKLFF. The CDR3 coding sequence is TGCAGCGTTACCGGGACAGGGGGAACTAATGAAAAACTGTTTTTT.

The V call is TRBV2, the J call TRBJ2-1, with TRBD1 matching over 8 bases. Germline V CDR1 and CDR2: SNHLY, FYNNEI. The CDR3 consists of 13 residues. V was clipped by 6 bases and J by 9 bases; unmatched bases: 7. CDR3 nucleotides: TGTGCCAGCAGCGGACAGGGAAAAGCTGAGCAGTTCTTC. Translating it yields CASSGQGKAEQFF.

This clone came up a few times. The CDR3 DNA sequence: TGTGCCAGCAACCCTTACAGGGATAGCGGAGCCAAAAACATTCAGTACTTC. Translating gives CASNPYRDSGAKNIQYF. This chain joins TRBV11-2 and TRBJ2-4; either TRBD1 or TRBD2 may supply D (6 bases each). V gave up 7 bases and J gave up 0 bases, with 19 bases separating them. The CDR3 has 17 residues. The germline V gene encodes CDR1 SGHAT and CDR2 FQNNGV.

This clone was picked up one time. The chain joins TRBV14 to TRBJ1-2, with unresolved D. V gave up 4 bases and J gave up 6 bases, with 9 bases separating them. This CDR3 contains 12 residues. The V gene's germline CDR1 is SGHDN and CDR2 FVKESK. CDR3 loop: CASSPRTNGYTF. CDR3 nucleotide sequence: TGTGCCAGCAGCCCCCGGACCAATGGCTACACCTTC.

This clone showed up just once. This chain uses TRBV7-2 with TRBJ2-3, with unresolved D. Trimming took 8 bases from V and 2 from J, leaving 8 bases between them. The CDR3 length is 12 residues. Germline V gene data show CDR1 as SGHTA and CDR2 as FQGNSA. The CDR3: CASGPITDTQYF. CDR3 DNA sequence: TGTGCCAGCGGACCTATCACAGATACGCAGTATTTT.

This clone was recorded once. The rearrangement links TRBV19 to TRBJ2-7, with 8 bases matching TRBD2. The CDR3 contains 15 residues. Germline lookup yields CDR1 LNHDA and CDR2 SQIVND (reference sequence). J was trimmed by 0 bases and V by 9 bases; bases with no gene match: 10. CDR3 DNA: TGTGCCAGCAGGACGACTAGCGCGCTCTCCTACGAGCAGTACTTC. Encoded protein: CASRTTSALSYEQYF.

This sequence joins TRBV10-3 and TRBJ2-1; D tentatively fits TRBD1 or TRBD2 (5 bases each). There are 14 residues in the CDR3. Per germline, CDR1 ENHRY and CDR2 SYGVKD. Trimming took off 4 bases at V and 5 bases at J, with 12 bases between the two ends. Written as DNA, the CDR3 is TGTGCCATCAGTGGGGGACCGAATGACAATGAGCAGTTCTTC. It yields the protein CAISGGPNDNEQFF.

The gene calls are TRBV29-1 and TRBJ1-3; possible D gene TRBD1, 5 bases. The CDR3 runs 11 residues. V was cut by 4 bases and J by 4 bases, with 5 bases left in between. Looked up from germline, CDR1 is SQVTM and CDR2 is ANQGSEA. CDR3 in amino acids: CSVGQGNTIYF. The CDR3 nucleotides read TGCAGCGTTGGACAGGGAAACACCATATATTTT.

This chain joins TRBV29-1 and TRBJ2-3, with 8 positions matching TRBD1. This CDR3 is 14 amino acids long. CDR1 SQVTM and CDR2 ANQGSEA come from the germline V gene. V was pared by 8 bases and J by 2 bases, with 9 bases of the junction left unmatched. The CDR3 sequence: CSSRDRGVTDTQYF. The CDR3 DNA is TGCAGCTCCCGCGACAGGGGAGTCACAGATACGCAGTATTTT.

This chain connects TRBV11-2 to TRBJ2-7; 11 positions agree with TRBD1. This CDR3 comprises 15 residues. The V segment lost 5 bases and the J segment 5 bases; nucleotides outside the gene matches: 8. In germline, CDR1 is SGHAT, CDR2 FQNNGV. The CDR3 sequence: CASSRDRGIWNEQYF. The CDR3 DNA follows: TGTGCCAGCAGCAGGGACAGGGGGATCTGGAACGAGCAGTACTTC.

This chain joins TRBV11-2 and TRBJ2-5; the D gene could be TRBD1 or TRBD2 (5 bases each). Germline CDR1 is SGHAT and CDR2 is FQNNGV. V gave up 5 bases and J gave up 0 bases, with 25 bases separating them. There are 19 residues in the CDR3. The CDR3 nucleotides are TGTGCCAGCAGCCAGAGATCCGGGGCCTGGCGTGAGTACCAAGAGACCCAGTACTTC. Its translation is CASSQRSGAWREYQETQYF.

To note about this clone: The sample carries other DNA sequences with the same CDR3. J is TRBJ2-7 and V is TRBV29-1, with D maybe TRBD2 (6 bases). There are 12 residues in the CDR3. V gave up 6 bases and J gave up 1 base, with 10 bases separating them. Looked up from germline, CDR1 is SQVTM and CDR2 is ANQGSEA. CDR3 coding DNA: TGCAGCGTAGGGACTGCTTCCTACGAGCAGTACTTC. Its protein product is CSVGTASYEQYF.

This clone was seen only once. The V and J genes are TRBV29-1 and TRBJ1-1; D not certain. Trimming took off 3 bases at V and 5 bases at J, with 16 bases between the two ends. The CDR3 covers 14 residues. The V gene's germline CDR1 is SQVTM and CDR2 ANQGSEA. The CDR3 DNA follows: TGCAGCGTTGAGAAGGGTTACCGGGGTACTGAAGCTTTCTTT. It codes for CSVEKGYRGTEAFF.

The CDR3 is CASSRLAGTDTQYF. In nucleotides, the CDR3 is TGTGCCAGCAGCCGACTAGCGGGAACGGATACGCAGTATTTT. This chain uses TRBV9 with TRBJ2-3; 11 positions agree with TRBD2. The CDR3 sequence is 14 residues long. With V trimmed by 4 bases and J by 6 bases, 4 bases remained unmatched. The V gene's germline CDR1 is SGDLS and CDR2 YYNGEE.

This clone was found once. This chain's CDR3 is CASSLIKGTQYF. CDR3 coding DNA: TGTGCCAGCAGTTTAATAAAAGGGACCCAGTACTTC. The V call is TRBV28, the J call TRBJ2-5; D is unclear. This CDR3 region has 12 residues. Trimming left V 2 bases short and J 7 bases short, with 8 bases between. Germline CDR1 is MDHEN and CDR2 is SYDVKM.

Written as DNA, the CDR3 is TGTGCCTGGAGCCCCCTAAGAGGGGCCGGCGAGCAGTACTTC. Translating it yields CAWSPLRGAGEQYF. This chain uses TRBV30 with TRBJ2-7, with D tentatively TRBD1 or TRBD2 (5 bases each). V lost 3 bases and J 6 bases, leaving 18 bases between the germline ends. The CDR3 runs to 14 residues. CDR1 GTSNPN and CDR2 SVGIG come from the germline V gene (reference sequence).

The chain joins TRBV29-1 to TRBJ1-1, with D possibly TRBD1 on 6 matching bases. Germline CDR1 reads SQVTM; CDR2 reads ANQGSEA. The germline V and J ends were trimmed by 7 bases and 0 bases, with 12 bases remaining between them. The CDR3 is 13 residues long. The CDR3 is CSARGLMNTEAFF. The CDR3 DNA reads as TGCAGCGCACGGGGGCTAATGAACACTGAAGCTTTCTTT.

The gene calls are TRBV5-4 and TRBJ2-3; TRBD1 agrees at 8 bases. The CDR3 covers 17 residues. Germline loops: CDR1 SGHNT, CDR2 YYREEE (reference sequence). V shed 0 bases, J shed 2 bases, and the junction held 8 bases outside the gene matches. CDR3 sequence: CASSLAVGTGPTDTQYF. In DNA, the CDR3 is TGTGCCAGCAGCTTGGCGGTGGGGACAGGCCCCACAGATACGCAGTATTTT.

The J gene is TRBJ1-2, the V gene TRBV2, with 7 bases fitting TRBD1. Per the germline V gene, CDR1 is SNHLY and CDR2 is FYNNEI. With V trimmed by 5 bases and J by 5 bases, 2 bases remained unmatched. CDR3 length: 12 residues. This CDR3 is CASSLQGYGYTF. CDR3 DNA: TGTGCCAGCAGTTTACAGGGGTATGGCTACACCTTC.

This chain uses TRBV29-1 with TRBJ2-5, with 8 bases aligning to TRBD1. Trimming removed 6 bases from V and 5 bases from J; junction bases left unmatched: 11. This CDR3 is 14 amino acids long. CDR1 is SQVTM, CDR2 ANQGSEA, per germline. In DNA form, the CDR3 reads TGCAGCGTCCCGGACAGGGTGAGGCGGGAGACCCAGTACTTC. It is translated as CSVPDRVRRETQYF. Together with reference TRBV29-1 and TRBJ2-5, the CDR3 gives the full variable domain: SAVISQKPSRDICQRGTSLTIQCQVDSQVTMMFWYRQQPGQSLTLIATANQGSEATYESGFVIDKFPISRPNLTFSTLTVSNMSPEDSSIYLCSVPDRVRRETQYFGPGTRLLVL.

The rearrangement uses TRBV30 and TRBJ1-2, with 8 nucleotides matching TRBD1. The CDR3 length is 15 residues. Germline V CDR1 and CDR2: GTSNPN, SVGIG (reference sequence). V shed 1 base, J shed 3 bases, and the junction held 7 bases outside the gene matches. The CDR3 bases are TGTGCCTGGAGTGGCTTTTGGGACAGGTACTATGGCTACACCTTC. Translation: CAWSGFWDRYYGYTF.

The chain uses TRBV2 and TRBJ2-5; D not certain. The CDR3 spans 11 residues. Trimming stripped 4 bases from V and 5 bases from J, with 5 bases between. Germline V gives CDR1 SNHLY, CDR2 FYNNEI. CDR3 residues: CASSALETQYF. Here the CDR3 DNA reads TGTGCCAGCAGTGCTCTGGAGACCCAGTACTTC.

The chain joins TRBV25-1 to TRBJ2-3; possibly TRBD1 for D (5 bases). This CDR3 spans 12 amino acids. From germline, CDR1 is MGHDK and CDR2 SYGVNS. The V and J ends lost 5 bases and 6 bases respectively, with 9 bases between them. The CDR3 protein is CASSPGHDTQYF. CDR3 in DNA: TGTGCCAGCAGTCCCGGACACGATACGCAGTATTTT.

This clone appeared a single time. The J gene is TRBJ2-1, the V gene TRBV9, with D hard to call. Trimming took off 0 bases at V and 8 bases at J, with 12 bases between the two ends. The CDR3 length is 14 residues. CDR1 SGDLS and CDR2 YYNGEE come from the germline V gene. The CDR3 DNA sequence: TGTGCCAGCAGCGTAGCTTCGACGGTACATGAGCAGTTCTTC. Translating gives CASSVASTVHEQFF.

The chain is built from TRBV28 and TRBJ2-1; weak D call: TRBD2 (5 bases). Per germline, CDR1 MDHEN and CDR2 SYDVKM. The CDR3 contains 15 residues. Trimming stripped 4 bases from V and 4 bases from J, with 14 bases between. The CDR3 sequence: CASSSRTPYYNEQFF. The CDR3 DNA reads TGTGCCAGCAGTTCCCGGACTCCCTATTACAATGAGCAGTTCTTC.